Given below is one TCR beta chain in context. TCRdb's copy holds only in-frame clones and misses some; the assay was immunoSEQ multiplex PCR. The sample lists tens of thousands of clones; roughly 93% were seen once. V shed 4 bases and J shed 7 bases, with 17 bases lying between them. Germline V gene sequence: CDR1 SGHNT, CDR2 YENEEA. The CDR3 covers 15 residues. This sample is drawn from a study of technical replicates of blood from four donors. The receptor's source is a human donor in good health. Specimen: T cells isolated from PBMCs. The V and J genes are TRBV11-3 and TRBJ2-1; D is perhaps TRBD2 (5 bases). The CDR3 nucleotides are TGTGCCAGCAGCTCCGCCCCGGGAAAGTGGAATGAGCAGTTCTTC. Translating gives CASSSAPGKWNEQFF.